These 7 T cell receptor beta chains were sequenced from one sample in a study of response to subunit inactivated influenza vaccine. TCRdb reprocessed the RT-PCR reads with MiXCR, giving one entry per CDR3 protein. The data hold some 540,000 distinct CDR3 sequences, with roughly a quarter observed a single time. These data also featured in a second study, about T cells expressing NK-cell markers. That paper states: TCR beta libraries carry UMIs added by 5'RACE template switching.

Material: CD4+ T cells sorted from PBMCs, obtained 11 to 12 days after vaccination. All receptors derive from a man aged 45-65 years who received an inactivated influenza vaccine.

J is TRBJ2-5 and V is TRBV7-9; the D gene is possibly TRBD1 (6 bases). Trimming pared 4 bases from V and 5 bases from J, leaving 14 bases between. The CDR3 contains 14 residues. Looked up from germline, CDR1 is SEHNR and CDR2 is FQNEAQ (reference sequence). The CDR3 DNA reads as TGTGCCAGCAGCTGGAGCACAGGGCTGGAGACCCAGTACTTC. This gives the protein CASSWSTGLETQYF.

The genes are TRBV18 and TRBJ2-4; tentatively, D is TRBD1 (6 bases). Germline V gives CDR1 KGHSH, CDR2 LQKENI. The CDR3 has 18 residues. Trimming removed 0 bases at V and 0 bases at J, with 15 bases between. The CDR3 sequence: CASSPPSFGQLAKNIQYF. For the CDR3, the DNA is TGTGCCAGCTCACCACCTTCGTTTGGACAGCTAGCCAAAAACATTCAGTACTTC.

The chain recombines TRBV20-1 with TRBJ2-5, with 8 bases fitting TRBD2. Germline lookup yields CDR1 DFQATT and CDR2 SNEGSKA (reference sequence). Losses at the gene ends were 0 bases for V and 4 bases for J; bases not matched to a gene: 4. There are 14 residues in the CDR3. The CDR3 nucleotides are TGCAGTGCTAGAGATCGAAGCGGGAGAGAGACCCAGTACTTC. Protein sequence: CSARDRSGRETQYF.

This clonotype has a single count. The V gene is TRBV3-1, the J gene TRBJ2-7; 8 bases map to TRBD1. The CDR3 contains 15 residues. V was pared by 2 bases and J by 2 bases, with 5 bases of the junction left unmatched. The germline V gene has CDR1 LGHDT and CDR2 YNNKEL (reference sequence). The CDR3 sequence is CASSQRDRWPYEQYF. The CDR3 bases are TGTGCCAGCAGCCAACGGGACAGGTGGCCCTACGAGCAGTACTTC.

Of note for this clonotype: Without the conserved terminal phenylalanine or tryptophan, this CDR3 likely stems from a read error. The gene calls are TRBV19 and TRBJ1-1; TRBD1 matches 9 bases. Germline assignment: CDR1 LNHDA and CDR2 SQIVND (reference sequence). The V gene end was trimmed by 5 bases and the J gene end by 2 bases; junction bases not matched to a gene: 6. The CDR3 spans 15 residues. DNA for the CDR3: TGTGCCAGTAGTTCGGACAGGGGTACCAACACTGAAGCTTTCTTA. Translation: CASSSDRGTNTEAFL.

Only a few counts were recorded for this clonotype. This chain uses TRBV3-1 with TRBJ1-1; D is undetermined. V was clipped by 4 bases and J by 1 base, with 13 bases between them. Germline V gene lookup returns CDR1 LGHDT and CDR2 YNNKEL (reference sequence). CDR3 length: 15 amino acids. CDR3 sequence reads: CASSPRVLANTEAFF. CDR3 DNA sequence: TGTGCCAGCAGCCCAAGGGTCCTCGCGAACACTGAAGCTTTCTTT. Complete variable domain (other parts from reference TRBV3-1 and TRBJ1-1): DTAVSQTPKYLVTQMGNDKSIKCEQNLGHDTMYWYKQDSKKFLKIMFSYNNKELIINETVPNRFSPKSPDKAHLNLHINSLELGDSAVYFCASSPRVLANTEAFFGQGTRLTVV.

The chain carries TRBV29-1 and TRBJ2-3; 12 bases agree with TRBD2. CDR1 SQVTM and CDR2 ANQGSEA come from the germline V gene. Trimming at V came to 8 bases and at J to 6 bases, leaving 3 bases not matched to a gene. The CDR3 has 12 residues. The CDR3 DNA reads as TGCAGCATGACTAGCGGGAGTGATACGCAGTATTTT. Protein sequence: CSMTSGSDTQYF.